This TCR beta chain derives from a study of PD-L1 blockade in urothelial cancer. Findings and caveats of the study: Lower than median blood TCR clonality before treatment predicted better survival.

Note on this clone: What it binds is not known.

Germline assignment: CDR1 SNHLY and CDR2 FYNNEI. CDR3 size: 13 residues. After removal of 7 bases from V and 2 bases from J, the junction contained 3 bases not matched to a gene. Method: immunoSEQ multiplex PCR; TCRdb's copy keeps in-frame clones and lacks some. This repertoire shows about 120,000 clones, around 89% found once; its top ten account for around 1.7%. Documented time point: peripheral blood 6 weeks after treatment start. Sequencing was performed on PBMCs, taken around atezolizumab (anti-PD-L1) treatment. The rearrangement links TRBV2 to TRBJ2-5; 8 bases line up with TRBD1. The TCR was taken from a man aged 60 to 75 with urothelial cancer. The CDR3 DNA reads as TGTGCCAGCAACAGGGGGGAACAAGAGACCCAGTACTTC. It specifies CASNRGEQETQYF. Full variable domain (outside the CDR3, taken from reference TRBV2 and TRBJ2-5): EPEVTQTPSHQVTQMGQEVILRCVPISNHLYFYWYRQILGQKVEFLVSFYNNEISEKSEIFDDQFSVERPDGSNFTLKIRSTKLEDSAMYFCASNRGEQETQYFGPGTRLLVL.